This T cell receptor beta chain appears in the sequencing data of a study of beta chain features in type 1 diabetes. CDR1 and CDR2 (germline): SEHNR, FQNEAQ (reference sequence). Unmatched junction bases numbered 8, after V lost 7 bases and J lost 5 bases. CDR3 length: 15 residues. The authors reverse transcribed all of the isolated RNA, so sequencing captured expressed TCRB transcripts. Produced via immunoSEQ multiplex PCR; TCRdb's table is partial and in-frame only. The sample has hundreds of thousands of clones, about 17% seen once; the top ten hold about 0.02%. Each sorted fraction was over 95% pure.

The receptor was derived from a woman aged 18-29 years in good health. The sample consisted of naive CD4+ T cells from blood. The gene calls are TRBV7-9 and TRBJ2-5; TRBD1 aligns across 12 bases. The CDR3, as DNA: TGTGCCAGCACCTCGGGACAGGGGGCGTGGGAGACCCAGTACTTC. As protein: CASTSGQGAWETQYF.